This T cell receptor beta chain was sequenced for a study of blood T cell repertoires in COVID-19. In the study overall: Samples came from the United States, Italy and Spain, spanning acute and convalescent COVID-19. Sources were T cells, B-cell-depleted T cells, or PBMCs; the material itself was cDNA or gDNA.

This CDR3 region has 13 residues. V lost 6 bases, J lost 8 bases, and 13 bases lay in between. Germline V gene lookup returns CDR1 LGHDT and CDR2 YNNKEL (reference sequence). As originally analysed: Counts of nucleated cells, estimated from reference gene primer amplification, were obtained. Here immunoSEQ multiplex PCR was the method, and the copy in TCRdb shows in-frame clones only, minus some. For V, J and clone size, that table is used; D and trimming come from the DNA. This sample has about 180,000 clones, with about four fifths found just once. The chain joins TRBV3-1 (or the pseudogene TRBV3-2) to TRBJ2-2, with D unclear. Sequencing used peripheral blood. The origin of this receptor is a man between 65 and 85 years old with active or convalescent COVID-19. CDR3 DNA: TGTGCCAGCAGGCCTAGAAAGAGAGGGGAGCTGTTTTTT. Translation gives CASRPRKRGELFF.